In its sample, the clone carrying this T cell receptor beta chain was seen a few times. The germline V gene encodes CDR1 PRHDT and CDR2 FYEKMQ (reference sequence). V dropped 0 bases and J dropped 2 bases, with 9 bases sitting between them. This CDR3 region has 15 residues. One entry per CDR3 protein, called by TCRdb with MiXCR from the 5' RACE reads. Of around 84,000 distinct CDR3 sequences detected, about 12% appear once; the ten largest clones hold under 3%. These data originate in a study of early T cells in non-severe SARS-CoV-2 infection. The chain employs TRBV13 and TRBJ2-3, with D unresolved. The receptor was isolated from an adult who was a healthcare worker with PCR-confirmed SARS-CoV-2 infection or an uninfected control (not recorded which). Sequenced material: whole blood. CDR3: CASSLGWAATDTQYF. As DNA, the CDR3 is TGTGCCAGCAGCTTAGGTTGGGCAGCCACAGATACGCAGTATTTT. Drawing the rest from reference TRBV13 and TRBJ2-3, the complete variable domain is AAGVIQSPRHLIKEKRETATLKCYPIPRHDTVYWYQQGPGQDPQFLISFYEKMQSDKGSIPDRFSAQQFSDYHSELNMSSLELGDSALYFCASSLGWAATDTQYFGPGTRLTVL.